This T cell receptor beta chain was identified during a study of T cells after yellow fever vaccination. This clonotype was counted a few times. The germline CDR1 and CDR2 sequences are DFQATT and SNEGSKA (reference sequence). The V segment lost 4 bases and the J segment 10 bases; nucleotides outside the gene matches: 6. This CDR3 contains 12 residues. Each CDR3 protein is one row after TCRdb ran MiXCR on the 5' RACE reads. The profile shows 610,000 or so distinct CDR3 sequences, 12% of them singletons. Sequences were derived from PBMCs, sampled on the day of the yellow fever booster vaccination. This receptor was obtained from a man aged 30-40 years who received the YFV17D yellow fever vaccine. This rearrangement joins TRBV20-1 to TRBJ2-1, with TRBD2 matching 8 bases. The CDR3 reads CSANGGAREQFF. In DNA form, the CDR3 reads TGCAGTGCTAACGGGGGGGCGAGGGAGCAGTTCTTC.